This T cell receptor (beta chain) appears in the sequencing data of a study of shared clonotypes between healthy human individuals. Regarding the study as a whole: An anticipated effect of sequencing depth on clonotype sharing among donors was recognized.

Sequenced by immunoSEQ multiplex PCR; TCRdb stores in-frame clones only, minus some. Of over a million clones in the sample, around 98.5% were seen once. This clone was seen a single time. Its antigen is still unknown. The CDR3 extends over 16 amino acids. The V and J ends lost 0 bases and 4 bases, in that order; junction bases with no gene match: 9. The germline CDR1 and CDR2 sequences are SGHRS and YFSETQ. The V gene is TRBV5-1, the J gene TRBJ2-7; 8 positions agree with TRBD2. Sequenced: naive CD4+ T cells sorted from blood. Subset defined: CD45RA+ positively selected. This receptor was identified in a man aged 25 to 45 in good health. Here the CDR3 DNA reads TGCGCCAGCAGCTTGGTAGCGGGAATGAGGGGTTACGAGCAGTACTTC. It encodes CASSLVAGMRGYEQYF.